This T cell receptor beta chain came from a study of T cells in Graves' hyperthyroidism and ophthalmopathy (dated by TCRdb to 2018 to 2020). With respect to the entire study: Peripheral blood samples were taken at initial diagnosis, before any treatment was given. TCR V-J signatures able to tell the groups apart were searched for in a discovery cohort of 100 or so patients, of whom more than 40 had Graves' ophthalmopathy and around 57 had stable Graves' hyperthyroidism. An independent validation cohort of about 19 hyperthyroidism patients and 17 patients who later progressed to ophthalmopathy tested prospective prediction of ophthalmopathy. The 80 to 100 discovery patients were randomly divided into training and test sets at a 7:3 ratio. Thyroid tissue and blood T-cell repertoires from several Graves' hyperthyroidism patients were also compared in the study. After sampling, hyperthyroidism patients received methimazole starting at 30 mg daily, and ophthalmopathy patients received high-dose intravenous methylprednisolone. According to the paper, TCR Vbeta CDR3 sequencing was carried out on some 130 peripheral blood samples, which came from under 50 ophthalmopathy, approximately 72 hyperthyroidism and about 17 progressor patients. Results and caveats for the whole study, not just this receptor: In cross-validation, a model built on a 13 V-J signature told ophthalmopathy apart from stable hyperthyroidism with under 90% sensitivity and roughly 81% specificity, and in testing the same model reached 80%/75%. In validation, the model predicted progression to ophthalmopathy with around 71% sensitivity and roughly 72% specificity, a median of about 6 months before onset. Most expanded thyroid clonotypes (frequency above 0.001) were also found in blood, which suggests that blood repertoires may mirror thyroid immune responses. Sample size was not statistically predetermined, and blinding of investigators to group allocation was not performed.

The CDR3 spans 16 residues, from the cysteine through the phenylalanine. Just CDR3 DNA is preserved here, 48 bases in frame from base 1. V lost 7 bases and J lost 2 bases; the stretch between them is 20 bases long. The germline V gene (reference sequence) specifies LNHDA as CDR1 and SQIVND as CDR2. Stable Graves' hyperthyroidism was defined as the absence of progression to ophthalmopathy over 18 months of follow-up. Hyperthyroidism patients were newly diagnosed, with disease duration under 2 months, and aged 18 to 65 years. Exclusion was applied to patients with uncontrolled infections, other autoimmune diseases, pregnancy or lactation. Diagnoses were established on the basis of clinical symptoms, serum thyroxine and TRAb, thyroid ultrasound, and orbital computed tomography. PBMCs were separated from roughly 10 ml of fresh peripheral blood using Ficoll-Paque density gradient centrifugation. Total RNA was extracted using Trizol reagent, and RNA quality was assessed on an Agilent 2100 Bioanalyzer.

This clonotype was observed a handful of times. Its target antigen remains unknown. No much larger clonotype is one base removed from it; base qualities were not supplied. TCR beta CDR3 regions were amplified from RNA transcripts. The first round of RT-PCR for the TCR CDR3 was performed with the HTBI primer set and the Qiagen OneStep RT-PCR kit. Libraries were constructed in a second round of multiplex PCR, after which size selection and purification were carried out. Libraries were sequenced paired-end with 100 bp reads on an Illumina HiSeq2000. The authors' analysis ran thus. SOAPnuke was used to process the raw data, with reads discarded if the reads contained adapters or uncalled bases, had a mean Phred below 15, or lacked an exact constant-primer or identifier match. High-quality paired reads were merged with COPE v1.2.5, and unique nucleotide sequences were defined as clonotypes. Clonotypes were aligned to IMGT TRBV, TRBD and TRBJ reference segments using MiTCR v1.1. The analysis included only V-J combinations with a frequency above 0.0001, which together covered roughly 99% of the repertoires. A TCS score was defined as the ratio between F50 (clonal expansion) and ExV (chaos), using BLOSUM62-based TCRdist between CDR3 peptides within each V-J. Welch's t-statistics and random forest reduced several hundred V-J features to 13, which were used in a naive Bayes classifier (R e1071). The public reads were run again by TCRdb, first through fastp at Q25 and then through MiXCR, and only productive beta chains were kept. Records with the same CDR3 protein are collapsed into one entry carrying the most frequent genes and DNA. Here the V and J calls rest on TCRdb's processing, not on the authors' analysis. Counted in this sample were hundreds of thousands of distinct CDR3 sequences; approximately 14% of them appeared once. The ten largest make up over 7.5% of the sample.

The source of this sequence is a woman younger than 35 with Graves' hyperthyroidism. The chain couples TRBV19 to TRBJ1-2; perhaps TRBD1 is the D gene, with 6 bases matching. The sequenced sample was blood. DNA sequence: TGTGCCAGTACCCGCGGCCGACTAACAGGGAACTATGGCTACACCTTC. Its product reads: CASTRGRLTGNYGYTF.